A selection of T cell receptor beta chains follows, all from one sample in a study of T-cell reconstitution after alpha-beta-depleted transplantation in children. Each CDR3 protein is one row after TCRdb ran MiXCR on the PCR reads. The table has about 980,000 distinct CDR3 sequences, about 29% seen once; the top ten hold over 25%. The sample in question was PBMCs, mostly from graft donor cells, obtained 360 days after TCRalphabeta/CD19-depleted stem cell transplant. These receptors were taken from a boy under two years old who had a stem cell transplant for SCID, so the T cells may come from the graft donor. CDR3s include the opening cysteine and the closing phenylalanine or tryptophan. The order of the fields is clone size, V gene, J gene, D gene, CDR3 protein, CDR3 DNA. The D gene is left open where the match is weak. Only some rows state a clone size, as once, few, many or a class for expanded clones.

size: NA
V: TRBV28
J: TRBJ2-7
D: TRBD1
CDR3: CASSFLDRTHYEQYF
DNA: TGTGCCAGCAGTTTTTTGGACAGGACCCACTACGAGCAGTACTTC

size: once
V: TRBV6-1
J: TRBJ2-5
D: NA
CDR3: CASSRTRVGSQETQYF
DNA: TGTGCCAGCAGTCGCACGAGGGTCGGCAGCCAAGAGACCCAGTACTTC

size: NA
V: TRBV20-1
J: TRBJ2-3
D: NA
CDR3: CSARVVSGTQYF
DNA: TGCAGTGCTAGAGTCGTAAGCGGTACGCAGTATTTT

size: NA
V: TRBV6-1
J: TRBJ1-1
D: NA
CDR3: CASRRPQGTDTEAFF
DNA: TGTGCCAGCAGACGGCCGCAGGGTACCGACACTGAAGCTTTCTTT

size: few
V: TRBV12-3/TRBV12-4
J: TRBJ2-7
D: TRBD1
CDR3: CASSLKGQGGSYEQYF
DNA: TGTGCCAGCAGTTTAAAGGGACAGGGAGGCTCCTACGAGCAGTACTTC

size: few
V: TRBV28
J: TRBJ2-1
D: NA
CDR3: CASSSGRESSWSYNEQFF
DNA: TGTGCCAGCAGTTCCGGCAGGGAGTCATCTTGGTCCTACAATGAGCAGTTCTTC

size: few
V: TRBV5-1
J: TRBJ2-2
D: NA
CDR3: CASSFGYGELFF
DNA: TGCGCCAGCAGCTTTGGATACGGGGAGCTGTTTTTT

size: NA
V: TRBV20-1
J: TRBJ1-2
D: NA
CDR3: CSALTEGVNYGYTF
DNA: TGCAGTGCTCTAACAGAGGGGGTTAACTATGGCTACACCTTC

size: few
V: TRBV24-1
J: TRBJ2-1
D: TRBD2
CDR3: CATSEGGLAGGHEQFF
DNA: TGTGCCACCAGTGAGGGGGGCCTAGCGGGGGGCCATGAGCAGTTCTTC

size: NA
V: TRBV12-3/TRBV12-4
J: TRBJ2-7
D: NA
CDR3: CASSIHRVIRGVYEQYF
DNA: TGTGCCAGCAGTATCCATCGGGTCATAAGGGGGGTCTACGAGCAGTACTTC

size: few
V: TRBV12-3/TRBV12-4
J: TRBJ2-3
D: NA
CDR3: CATSRGGTTDTQYF
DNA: TGTGCCACCTCCAGAGGGGGGACCACAGATACGCAGTATTTT

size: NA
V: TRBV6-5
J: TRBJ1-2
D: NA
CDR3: CASSYSMQNYGYTF
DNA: TGTGCCAGCAGTTACTCGATGCAGAACTATGGCTACACCTTC

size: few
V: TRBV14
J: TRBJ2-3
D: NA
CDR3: CASSQGTLYTDTQYF
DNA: TGTGCCAGCAGCCAAGGGACCCTTTACACAGATACGCAGTATTTT

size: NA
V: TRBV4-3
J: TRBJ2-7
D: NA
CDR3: CASSQEGGGRVYEQYF
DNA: TGCGCCAGCAGCCAAGAAGGAGGGGGCCGTGTCTACGAGCAGTACTTC

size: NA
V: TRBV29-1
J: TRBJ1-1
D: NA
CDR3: CSVIGVTEAFF
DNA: TGCAGCGTGATCGGGGTCACTGAAGCTTTCTTT

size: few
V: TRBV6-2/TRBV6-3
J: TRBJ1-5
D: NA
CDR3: CASSYDGHSNQPQHF
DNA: TGTGCCAGCAGTTACGACGGTCATAGCAATCAGCCCCAGCATTTT

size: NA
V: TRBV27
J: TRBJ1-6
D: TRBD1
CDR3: CASSPGTATYNSPLHF
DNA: TGTGCCAGCAGTCCCGGGACAGCAACCTATAATTCACCCCTCCACTTT

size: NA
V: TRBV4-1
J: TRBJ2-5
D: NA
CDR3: CASSPRDIEETQYF
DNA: TGCGCCAGCAGCCCCCGGGACATTGAAGAGACCCAGTACTTC

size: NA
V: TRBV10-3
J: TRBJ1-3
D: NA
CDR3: CAISALLGASNTIYF
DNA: TGTGCCATCAGCGCCTTATTGGGGGCGTCGAACACCATATATTTT

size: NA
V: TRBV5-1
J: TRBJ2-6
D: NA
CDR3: CASTPRRSGANVLTF
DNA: TGCGCCAGCACCCCGAGGCGCTCTGGGGCCAACGTCCTGACTTTC

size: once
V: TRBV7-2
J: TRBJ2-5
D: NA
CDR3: CASSPLRAGWETQYF
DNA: TGTGCCAGCAGCCCCCTCCGGGCAGGGTGGGAGACCCAGTACTTC

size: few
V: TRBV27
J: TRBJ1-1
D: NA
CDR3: CASISWQGRNTEAFF
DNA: TGTGCCAGTATCTCGTGGCAGGGAAGGAACACTGAAGCTTTCTTT

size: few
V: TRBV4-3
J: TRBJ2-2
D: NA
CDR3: CASSQGLGGMSTGELFF
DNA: TGCGCCAGCAGCCAAGGCCTAGGCGGAATGAGCACCGGGGAGCTGTTTTTT